The clone carrying this T cell receptor (beta chain) was counted ten times or more. The antigen is not known. Germline and junction disagree at one end, which may indicate a read error. Researchers took RNA transcripts and amplified the TCR beta CDR3 regions from them. The primer set for the first-round RT-PCR of the TCR CDR3 was HTBI. In TCRdb, the multiplex PCR reads were re-called with MiXCR into one record per CDR3 protein. The data contain around 340,000 distinct CDR3 sequences, around 18% of them singletons. The PBMCs studied were ones that came from 8 to 10 ml fresh peripheral blood. The data were taken from a study of T cells in Graves' hyperthyroidism and ophthalmopathy. Findings and caveats of the study: By a 13 V-J model, ophthalmopathy was set apart from stable hyperthyroidism.

The length of the CDR3 is 13 residues. Germline V lookup: CDR1 MGHRA, CDR2 YSYEKL. What was sequenced was blood. This receptor was identified in a middle-aged woman with Graves' ophthalmopathy. The chain carries TRBV4-1 and TRBJ2-5; D is ambiguous. This CDR3 is CASSHGPTKDMNF. CDR3 DNA sequence: TGCGCCAGCAGCCACGGACCAACAAAGGATATGAACTTC.